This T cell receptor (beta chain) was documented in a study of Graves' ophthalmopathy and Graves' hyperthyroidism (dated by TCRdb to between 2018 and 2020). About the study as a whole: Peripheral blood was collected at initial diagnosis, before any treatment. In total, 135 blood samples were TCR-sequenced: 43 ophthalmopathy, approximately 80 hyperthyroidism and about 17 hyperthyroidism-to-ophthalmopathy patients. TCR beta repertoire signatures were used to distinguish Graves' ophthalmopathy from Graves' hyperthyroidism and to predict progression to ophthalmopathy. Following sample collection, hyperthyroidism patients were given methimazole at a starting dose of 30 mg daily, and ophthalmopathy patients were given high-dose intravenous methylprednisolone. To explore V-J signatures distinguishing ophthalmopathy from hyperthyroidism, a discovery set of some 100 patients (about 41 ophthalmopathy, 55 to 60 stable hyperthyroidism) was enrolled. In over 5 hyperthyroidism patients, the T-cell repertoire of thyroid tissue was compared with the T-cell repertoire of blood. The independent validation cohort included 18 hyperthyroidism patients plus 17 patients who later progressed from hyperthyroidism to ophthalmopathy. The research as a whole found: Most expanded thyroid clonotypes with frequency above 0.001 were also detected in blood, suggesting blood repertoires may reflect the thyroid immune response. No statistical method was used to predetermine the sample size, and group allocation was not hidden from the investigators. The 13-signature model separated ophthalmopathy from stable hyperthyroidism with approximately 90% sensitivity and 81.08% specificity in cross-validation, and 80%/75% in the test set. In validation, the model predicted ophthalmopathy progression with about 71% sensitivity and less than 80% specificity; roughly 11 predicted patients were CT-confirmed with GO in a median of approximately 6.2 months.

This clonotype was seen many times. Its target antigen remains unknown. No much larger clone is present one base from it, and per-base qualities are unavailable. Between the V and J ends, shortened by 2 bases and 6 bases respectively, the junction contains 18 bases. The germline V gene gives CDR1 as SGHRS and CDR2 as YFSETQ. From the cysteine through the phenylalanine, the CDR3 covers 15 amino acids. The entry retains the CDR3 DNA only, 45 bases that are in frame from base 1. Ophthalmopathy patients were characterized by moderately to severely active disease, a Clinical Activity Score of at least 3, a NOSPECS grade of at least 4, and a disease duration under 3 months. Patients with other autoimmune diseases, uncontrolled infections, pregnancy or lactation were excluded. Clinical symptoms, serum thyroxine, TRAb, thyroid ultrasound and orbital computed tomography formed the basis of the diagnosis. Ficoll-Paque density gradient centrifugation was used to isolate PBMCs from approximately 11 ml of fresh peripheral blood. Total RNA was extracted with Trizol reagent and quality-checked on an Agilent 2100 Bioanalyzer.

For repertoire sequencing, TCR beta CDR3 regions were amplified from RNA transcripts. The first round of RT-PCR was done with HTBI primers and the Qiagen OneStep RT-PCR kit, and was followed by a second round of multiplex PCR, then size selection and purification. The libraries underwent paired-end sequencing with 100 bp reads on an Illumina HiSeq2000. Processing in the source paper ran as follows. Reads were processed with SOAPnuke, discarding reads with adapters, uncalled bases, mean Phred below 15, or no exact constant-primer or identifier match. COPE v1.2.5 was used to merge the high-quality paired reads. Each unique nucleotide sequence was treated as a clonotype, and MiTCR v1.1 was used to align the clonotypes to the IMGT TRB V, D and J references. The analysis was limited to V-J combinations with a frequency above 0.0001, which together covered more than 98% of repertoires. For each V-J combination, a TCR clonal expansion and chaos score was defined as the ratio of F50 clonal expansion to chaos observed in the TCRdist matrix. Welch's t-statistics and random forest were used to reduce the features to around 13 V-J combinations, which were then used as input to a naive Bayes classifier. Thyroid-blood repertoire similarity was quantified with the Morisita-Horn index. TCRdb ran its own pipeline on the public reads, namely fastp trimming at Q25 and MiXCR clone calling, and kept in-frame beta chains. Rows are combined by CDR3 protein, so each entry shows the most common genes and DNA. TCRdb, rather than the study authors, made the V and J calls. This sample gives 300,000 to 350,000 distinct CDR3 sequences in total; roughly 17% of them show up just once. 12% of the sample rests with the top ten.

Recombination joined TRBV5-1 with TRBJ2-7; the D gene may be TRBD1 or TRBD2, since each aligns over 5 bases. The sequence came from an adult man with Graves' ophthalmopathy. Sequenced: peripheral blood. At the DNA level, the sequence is TGCGCCAGCAGCTTTTATGAGGGGAGTGGTGGCGAGCAGTACTTC. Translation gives CASSFYEGSGGEQYF.